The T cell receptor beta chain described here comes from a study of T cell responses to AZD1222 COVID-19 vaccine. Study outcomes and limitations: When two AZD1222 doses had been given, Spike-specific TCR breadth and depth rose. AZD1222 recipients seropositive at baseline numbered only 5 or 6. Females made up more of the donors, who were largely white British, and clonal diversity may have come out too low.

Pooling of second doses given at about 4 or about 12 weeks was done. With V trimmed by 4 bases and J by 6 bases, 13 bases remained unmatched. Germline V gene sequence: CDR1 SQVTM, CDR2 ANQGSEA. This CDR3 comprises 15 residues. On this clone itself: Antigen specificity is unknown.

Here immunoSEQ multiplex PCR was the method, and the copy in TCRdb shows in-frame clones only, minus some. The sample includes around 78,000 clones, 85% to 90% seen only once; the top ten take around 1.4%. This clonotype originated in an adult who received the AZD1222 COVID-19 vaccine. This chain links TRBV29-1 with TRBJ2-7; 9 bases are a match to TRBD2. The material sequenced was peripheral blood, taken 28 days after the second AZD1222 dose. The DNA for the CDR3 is TGCAGCGTTGGATTTAGCGGGGGACTACGGGCCGAGCAGTACTTC. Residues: CSVGFSGGLRAEQYF.